What follows are 21 T cell receptor beta chains derived from one specimen sequenced in a study of shared clonotypes between healthy human individuals. Profiled with immunoSEQ multiplex PCR; TCRdb holds only in-frame clones, not every one. The data contain about 2.3 million clones, more than 80% of them singletons. The sequenced sample consisted of naive CD4+ T cells from PBMCs. Subset indicated: CD45RA+ positively selected. The receptors here all came from a man between 18 and 35 years old in good health. Some clones in this sample may be carry-over from other donors' samples.

The V and J genes are TRBV27 and TRBJ2-7, with a tentative D call TRBD1 (6 bases). CDR3 size: 14 residues. Germline assignment: CDR1 MNHEY and CDR2 SMNVEV (reference sequence). V lost 5 bases to trimming and J lost 2 bases, with 13 bases between them. The CDR3 is CASSDFQGTYEQYF. CDR3 in DNA: TGTGCCAGCAGTGACTTTCAGGGGACCTACGAGCAGTACTTC.

The gene calls are TRBV5-6 and TRBJ1-5; TRBD1 aligns across 10 bases. J lost 2 bases, V lost 4 bases, and 6 bases had no gene match. CDR3 length: 16 amino acids. Germline CDR1 and CDR2: SGHDT and YYEEEE. The CDR3 spells CASSRKTGGGNQPQHF. CDR3 in DNA: TGTGCCAGCAGCCGTAAGACAGGGGGCGGCAATCAGCCCCAGCATTTT.

This chain joins TRBV11-3 and TRBJ2-7, with unresolved D. V lost 1 base to trimming and J lost 6 bases, with 7 bases between them. Germline V gene lookup returns CDR1 SGHNT and CDR2 YENEEA. The CDR3 loop spans 12 amino acids. CDR3 loop: CASSLGPVEQYF. The CDR3 bases are TGTGCCAGCAGCTTAGGGCCGGTCGAGCAGTACTTC.

CDR3 region: CAWSPDPNRLAVYEQYF. As DNA, the CDR3 is TGTGCCTGGAGTCCAGATCCGAACCGACTAGCGGTATACGAGCAGTACTTC. V usage is TRBV30 and J usage is TRBJ2-7, with 9 bases identical to TRBD2. Germline assignment: CDR1 GTSNPN and CDR2 SVGIG (reference sequence). The CDR3 covers 17 residues. After removal of 2 bases from V and 4 bases from J, the junction contained 15 bases not matched to a gene.

The chain joins TRBV6-6 to TRBJ2-1; TRBD2 aligns across 12 bases. This CDR3 has 15 residues. Germline V gene lookup returns CDR1 MNHNY and CDR2 SVGAGI (reference sequence). Trimming at V came to 6 bases and at J to 8 bases, leaving 8 bases not matched to a gene. The CDR3 loop is CASSPQTSGSDEQFF. The CDR3 DNA is TGTGCCAGCAGCCCTCAGACTAGCGGGAGCGATGAGCAGTTCTTC.

V is TRBV7-3 and J is TRBJ2-5; D unresolved. The CDR3 runs 15 residues. Germline CDR1 and CDR2: SGHTA and FQGTGA. V gave up 0 bases and J gave up 2 bases, with 10 bases separating them. DNA for the CDR3: TGTGCCAGCAGCTTAACCCCCCAGATGCAAGAGACCCAGTACTTC. It translates to CASSLTPQMQETQYF.

The chain is built from TRBV6-5 and TRBJ2-5; either TRBD1 or TRBD2 may fit D (5 bases each). Germline CDR1 and CDR2: MNHEY and SVGAGI. Trimming removed 2 bases from V and 4 bases from J, with 14 bases in between. CDR3 length equals 15 residues. CDR3 sequence: CASSYVEGPRETQYF. CDR3 nucleotides: TGTGCCAGCAGTTACGTTGAGGGGCCCCGAGAGACCCAGTACTTC.

This clone came up once. This chain connects TRBV28 to TRBJ1-2; weak D call: TRBD1 (5 bases). Germline V gene sequence: CDR1 MDHEN, CDR2 SYDVKM. This CDR3 has 14 amino acids. V was pared by 1 base and J by 4 bases, with 10 bases between. The CDR3 DNA follows: TGTGCCAGCAGTTTATACAGGACGATCTATGGCTACACCTTC. It yields the protein CASSLYRTIYGYTF.

The J gene is TRBJ1-1, the V gene TRBV5-1, with 7 bases aligning to TRBD1. Germline V gene data show CDR1 as SGHRS and CDR2 as YFSETQ. CDR3 size: 17 residues. The V and J ends lost 4 bases and 5 bases, in that order; junction bases with no gene match: 17. CDR3 in amino acids: CASSQSPRQGLETEAFF. The CDR3 region has the DNA TGCGCCAGCAGCCAATCCCCTCGACAGGGACTGGAAACTGAAGCTTTCTTT. The whole variable domain, filled in from reference TRBV5-1 and TRBJ1-1, reads KAGVTQTPRYLIKTRGQQVTLSCSPISGHRSVSWYQQTPGQGLQFLFEYFSETQRNKGNFPGRFSGRQFSNSRSEMNVSTLELGDSALYLCASSQSPRQGLETEAFFGQGTRLTVV.

The chain recombines TRBV4-2 with TRBJ1-1; D might be TRBD1 (5 bases). Per germline, CDR1 LGHNA and CDR2 YNFKEQ. The CDR3 totals 16 residues. V dropped 0 bases and J dropped 4 bases, with 15 bases sitting between them. CDR3 coding DNA: TGTGCCAGCAGCCAAGACGGCGGGGCTAGGGGCACTGAAGCTTTCTTT. It encodes CASSQDGGARGTEAFF.

This clone was seen a few times. The genes are TRBV28 and TRBJ1-5; D uncertain. Trimming took 8 bases from V and 4 from J, leaving 9 bases between them. This CDR3 is built from 12 residues. Per germline, CDR1 MDHEN and CDR2 SYDVKM. The CDR3 sequence: CASGSENQPQHF. The CDR3 nucleotides read TGTGCCAGCGGATCGGAGAATCAGCCCCAGCATTTT.

V gene TRBV6-6 combines with J gene TRBJ2-7, with D unclear. Trimming left V 4 bases short and J 2 bases short, with 12 bases between. Germline values: CDR1 MNHNY, CDR2 SVGAGI (reference sequence). This CDR3 is built from 14 residues. CDR3 in DNA: TGTGCCAGCAGTTTGGGCCCTGGAACCTACGAGCAGTACTTC. Translated, it gives CASSLGPGTYEQYF.

The chain uses TRBV10-1 and TRBJ1-2; 8 positions agree with TRBD1. CDR3 size: 14 residues. The germline V gene has CDR1 WNHNN and CDR2 SYGVQD (reference sequence). V dropped 7 bases and J dropped 1; count of bases not matched to a gene: 5. CDR3 loop: CASNPGGINYGYTF. Here the CDR3 DNA reads TGCGCCAGCAATCCAGGGGGCATTAACTATGGCTACACCTTC.

CDR3 in amino acids: CASSAGQTGNTEAFF. The CDR3 DNA sequence: TGCGCCAGCAGTGCAGGCCAAACCGGGAACACTGAAGCTTTCTTT. The genes are TRBV10-1 and TRBJ1-1; D is unclear. Trimming took 4 bases from V and 1 from J, leaving 13 bases between them. Per germline, CDR1 WNHNN and CDR2 SYGVQD (reference sequence). The CDR3 spans 15 residues.

The rearrangement uses TRBV6-6 and TRBJ2-7; a weak D match, TRBD2 (6 bases). Trimming shortened V by 4 bases and J by 2 bases, and 12 bases separated the two germline ends. Germline V gives CDR1 MNHNY, CDR2 SVGAGI (reference sequence). The CDR3 totals 14 residues. CDR3 amino acids: CASSWGVHTYEQYF. The CDR3 nucleotides read TGTGCCAGCAGTTGGGGGGTACATACCTACGAGCAGTACTTC.

This chain links TRBV4-2 with TRBJ2-5; 12 bases fit TRBD2. CDR3 size: 17 residues. Trimming removed 4 bases from V and 5 bases from J; junction bases left unmatched: 11. CDR1 LGHNA and CDR2 YNFKEQ come from the germline V gene. The CDR3 region is CASSPTKRTSGKETQYF. The CDR3 coding sequence is TGTGCCAGCAGCCCAACTAAACGGACTAGCGGGAAGGAGACCCAGTACTTC.

The chain uses TRBV7-2 and TRBJ2-1; 7 bases agree with TRBD1. V shed 5 bases and J 5 bases; nucleotides not matched to a gene: 6. In germline, CDR1 is SGHTA, CDR2 FQGNSA. The CDR3 extends over 14 amino acids. CDR3 amino acids: CASSLGTANNEQFF. The CDR3 DNA reads as TGTGCCAGCAGCCTTGGGACAGCCAACAATGAGCAGTTCTTC. The whole variable domain, filled in from reference TRBV7-2 and TRBJ2-1, reads GAGVSQSPSNKVTEKGKDVELRCDPISGHTALYWYRQSLGQGLEFLIYFQGNSAPDKSGLPSDRFSAERTGGSVSTLTIQRTQQEDSAVYLCASSLGTANNEQFFGPGTRLTVL.

This sequence joins TRBV19 and TRBJ1-2; D unclear. From germline, CDR1 is LNHDA and CDR2 SQIVND (reference sequence). With 6 bases removed from V and 5 bases from J, the gap between germline ends came to 10 bases. This CDR3 is built from 12 residues. CDR3 nucleotides: TGTGCCAGTAGCGAGATAAAGTATGGCTACACCTTC. It is translated as CASSEIKYGYTF.

The table lists this clone with a count of one. The J gene is TRBJ2-2, the V gene TRBV5-1; D is perhaps TRBD1 or TRBD2 (6 bases each). V lost 0 bases and J 6 bases, leaving 12 bases between the germline ends. CDR1 is SGHRS and CDR2 is YFSETQ in the germline V gene. The CDR3 extends over 15 amino acids. CDR3 coding DNA: TGCGCCAGCAGCTTGGCGGGGGCAGGGGCCGGGGAGCTGTTTTTT. Encoded protein: CASSLAGAGAGELFF.

The chain joins TRBV7-9 to TRBJ2-5; 15 bases are a match to TRBD2. V shed 5 bases, J shed 5 bases, and the junction held 9 bases outside the gene matches. Germline-derived CDR1 and CDR2 are SEHNR and FQNEAQ (reference sequence). The CDR3 is made up of 17 amino acids. Written as DNA, the CDR3 is TGTGCCAGCAGCAAAAGGGGACTAGCGGGAGGATCGGAGACCCAGTACTTC. This sequence encodes CASSKRGLAGGSETQYF.

The V call is TRBV7-8, the J call TRBJ2-7; TRBD2 matches at 7 bases. J gave up 2 bases and V 5 bases, and 6 bases lay outside the gene matches. Per germline, CDR1 SGHVS and CDR2 FQNEAQ. This CDR3 region has 14 residues. CDR3 coding DNA: TGTGCCAGCAGCCCCGCCACTAGCGCCTACGAGCAGTACTTC. It translates to CASSPATSAYEQYF.